Given below is one T cell receptor beta chain in context. This record comes from a study of blood T cell repertoires in COVID-19. Whole-study context: In each case, the material was cDNA or gDNA derived from T cells, B-cell-depleted T cells, or PBMCs.

Ages ranged from roughly 18 to 100 years, with residence in about two dozen US areas. The study counted Cohort 3 donors as recovered given two negative PCRs, clearance, or symptom resolution. Trimming removed 2 bases from V and 2 bases from J, with 11 bases in between. Germline CDR1 is SGHRS and CDR2 is YFSETQ. The CDR3 has 14 amino acids. In the source study's methods: It was from reference gene primer amplification that nucleated cell counts were estimated. The assay was immunoSEQ multiplex PCR, and TCRdb's table has in-frame clones only and misses some. V, J and clone size were drawn from that table, and D and trimming were deduced from the DNA. The sample carries nearly 400,000 clones, roughly 91% recorded once.

This sequence originates from a woman in her twenties or thirties who had recovered from COVID-19. Sequenced input: PBMCs or T cells enriched from blood (not recorded which). This chain joins TRBV5-1 and TRBJ2-7; no clear D gene. The chain's CDR3 is CASSLGGLAYEQYF. Written as DNA, the CDR3 is TGCGCCAGCAGCTTAGGCGGTCTCGCCTACGAGCAGTACTTC. The full variable domain, completed using reference TRBV5-1 and TRBJ2-7, is KAGVTQTPRYLIKTRGQQVTLSCSPISGHRSVSWYQQTPGQGLQFLFEYFSETQRNKGNFPGRFSGRQFSNSRSEMNVSTLELGDSALYLCASSLGGLAYEQYFGPGTRLTVT.